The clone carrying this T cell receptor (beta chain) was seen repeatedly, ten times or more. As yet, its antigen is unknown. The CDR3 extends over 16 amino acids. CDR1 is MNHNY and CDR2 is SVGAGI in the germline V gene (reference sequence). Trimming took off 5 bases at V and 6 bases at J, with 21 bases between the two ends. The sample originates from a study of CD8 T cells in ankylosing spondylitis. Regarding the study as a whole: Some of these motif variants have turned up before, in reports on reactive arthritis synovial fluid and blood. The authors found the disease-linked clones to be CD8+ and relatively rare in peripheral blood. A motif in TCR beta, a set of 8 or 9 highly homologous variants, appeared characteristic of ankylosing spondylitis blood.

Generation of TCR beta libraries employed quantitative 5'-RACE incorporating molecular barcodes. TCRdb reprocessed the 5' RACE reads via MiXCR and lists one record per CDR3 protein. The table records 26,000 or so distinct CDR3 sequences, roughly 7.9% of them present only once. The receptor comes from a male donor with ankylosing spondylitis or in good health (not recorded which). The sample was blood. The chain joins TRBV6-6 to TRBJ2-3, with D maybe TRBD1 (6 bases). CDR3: CASSAGDRTFDDTQYF. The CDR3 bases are TGTGCCAGCAGTGCAGGGGATAGGACGTTCGATGATACGCAGTATTTT.